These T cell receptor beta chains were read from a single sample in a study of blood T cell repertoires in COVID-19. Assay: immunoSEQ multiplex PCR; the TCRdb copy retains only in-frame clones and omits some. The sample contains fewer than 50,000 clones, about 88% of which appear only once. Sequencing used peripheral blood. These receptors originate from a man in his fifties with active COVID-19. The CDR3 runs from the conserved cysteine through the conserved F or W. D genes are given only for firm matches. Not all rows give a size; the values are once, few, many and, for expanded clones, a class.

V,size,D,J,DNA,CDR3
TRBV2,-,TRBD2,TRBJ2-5,TGTGCCAGCAGTGAATTGCGGGGGGCCCGGGAGACCCAGTACTTC,CASSELRGARETQYF
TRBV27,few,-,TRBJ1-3,TGTGCCAGCAGTCCCCGGGGGGCAGGGGCGGGAAACACCATATATTTT,CASSPRGAGAGNTIYF
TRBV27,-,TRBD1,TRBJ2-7,TGTGCCAGCAGTTTATCATCCGGACAGGGGAACCACGAGCAGTACTTC,CASSLSSGQGNHEQYF
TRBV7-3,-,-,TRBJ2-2,TGTGCCAGCAGCTTAATGCTCCGAGCGGAAAACACCGGGGAGCTGTTTTTT,CASSLMLRAENTGELFF
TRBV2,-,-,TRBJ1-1,TGTGCCAGCAGTGAAGCTCCCCCCTCCAGCACTGAAGCTTTCTTT,CASSEAPPSSTEAFF
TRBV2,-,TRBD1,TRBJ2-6,TGTGCCAGCAGTGAGGCGGGGACAGGGGTCTCTGGGGCCAACGTCCTGACTTTC,CASSEAGTGVSGANVLTF
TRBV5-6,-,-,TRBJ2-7,TGTGCCAGCGTCAGGACAACCGACACCCCCTACGAGCAGTACTTC,CASVRTTDTPYEQYF
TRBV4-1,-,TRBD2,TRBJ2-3,TGCGCCAGCAGCCAAGGCGCTAGCGGGGGGGGTGTGACAGATACGCAGTATTTT,CASSQGASGGGVTDTQYF
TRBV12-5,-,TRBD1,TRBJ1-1,TGTGCTAGTGGTTTGGGAAGACAGGGGGGACGGGCTTTCTTT,CASGLGRQGGRAFF
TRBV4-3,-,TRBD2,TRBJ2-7,TGCGCCAGCAGCCAAGTCGTGACTAGCGGGTACGAGCAGTACTTC,CASSQVVTSGYEQYF
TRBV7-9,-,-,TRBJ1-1,TGTGCCAGCAGCCCGCCAGGGGTTGGGACTGAAGCTTTCTTT,CASSPPGVGTEAFF
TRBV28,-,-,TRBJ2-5,TGTGCCAGCAGTGAGCCCGTTCAAGAGACCCAGTACTTC,CASSEPVQETQYF
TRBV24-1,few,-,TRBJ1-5,TGTGCCACCAGTGAATCCAGGAATAGTCAGCCCCAGCATTTT,CATSESRNSQPQHF
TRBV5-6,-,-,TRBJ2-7,TGTGCCAGCAGACTACCGAGCCTAGTTACCTACGAGCAGTACTTC,CASRLPSLVTYEQYF
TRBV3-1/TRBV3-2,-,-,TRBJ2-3,TGTGCCAGCAGCCAGGGGGGGGTTGCAGGGACACTAAGCACAGATACGCAGTATTTT,CASSQGGVAGTLSTDTQYF
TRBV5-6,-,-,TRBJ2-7,TGTGCCAGCAGCACACATGACGAGCAGTACTTC,CASSTHDEQYF
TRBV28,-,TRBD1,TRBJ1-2,TGTGCCAGCAGTTCCCCCGCAGGGGGCGAATATGGCTACACCTTC,CASSSPAGGEYGYTF
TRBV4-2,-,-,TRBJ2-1,TGTGCCAGCAGCCAAGATCCTCAGGGGCTAAAATACAATGAGCAGTTCTTC,CASSQDPQGLKYNEQFF